This T cell receptor (beta chain) is from a study of blood T cell repertoires in COVID-19. Study information: The analysed material was cDNA or gDNA that came from T cells, B-cell-depleted T cells, or PBMCs.

Trimming stripped 0 bases from V and 4 bases from J, with 12 bases between. This CDR3 spans 15 amino acids. From germline, CDR1 is LGHDT and CDR2 YNNKEL (reference sequence). Per the study methods: Estimates of nucleated cell counts were drawn from the amplification of reference gene primers. Profiling relied on immunoSEQ multiplex PCR, and the TCRdb table lists in-frame clones only, not all of them. V, J and clone size were drawn from that table, and D and trimming were deduced from the DNA. The sample contains a few hundred thousand clones, around 80% of which appear only once. What was sequenced was peripheral blood. This clonotype was obtained from a human donor in a cohort sampled during active COVID-19. J is TRBJ1-2 and V is TRBV3-1 (or the pseudogene TRBV3-2); D unresolved. CDR3 region: CASSQDLRAVYGYTF. CDR3 in DNA: TGTGCCAGCAGCCAAGATCTGAGGGCAGTCTATGGCTACACCTTC.